Listed here are 4 T cell receptor beta chains from one sample, sequenced in a study of T cells in Graves' hyperthyroidism and ophthalmopathy. The CDR3 regions of TCR beta were amplified from RNA transcripts. The primer set for the first-round RT-PCR of the TCR CDR3 was HTBI. From the multiplex PCR reads, TCRdb called clonotypes with MiXCR, one entry per CDR3 protein. This sample has around 800,000 distinct CDR3 sequences; 35% to 45% occur once, and the top ten carry roughly 8.3%. Sample: blood. Receptors were obtained from a man younger than 30 with Graves' hyperthyroidism.

This chain links TRBV7-4 with TRBJ2-7; D possibly corresponds to TRBD2 (5 bases). Per the germline V gene, CDR1 is SGHVT and CDR2 is SQSDAQ. V lost 3 bases and J 1 base, leaving 10 bases between the germline ends. This CDR3 has 14 amino acids. DNA for the CDR3: TGTGCCAGCAGCTTGGAACTAGATTCCTACGAGCAGTACTTC. Encoded protein: CASSLELDSYEQYF.

The chain has TRBV12-3 or TRBV12-4 and TRBJ2-2; perhaps D is TRBD1 or TRBD2 (5 bases each). V gave up 10 bases and J gave up 5 bases, with 17 bases separating them. This CDR3 contains 14 residues. CDR3 sequence (DNA): TGTGCCACCCGGGGCCAGGGAAGGACCGGGGAGCTGTTTTTT. Translation: CATRGQGRTGELFF.

The rearrangement links TRBV7-2 to TRBJ2-7; 7 bases map to TRBD2. The J call is doubtful: the DNA matches TRBJ2-1 better. The CDR3 loop spans 14 amino acids. The germline gives CDR1 SGHTA, CDR2 FQGNSA. The CDR3 spells CASSLLAGEDEQFF. As DNA, the CDR3 is TGTGCCAGCAGCTTATTGGCGGGAGAGGATGAGCAGTTCTTC.

J is TRBJ1-1 and V is TRBV12-3 or TRBV12-4, with TRBD1 matching 11 bases. After removal of 5 bases from V and 10 bases from J, the junction contained 3 bases not matched to a gene. The CDR3 length is 12 residues. Written as DNA, the CDR3 is TGTGCCAGCAGTGGGGACAGGGGGGCAGCTTTCTTT. Residues: CASSGDRGAAFF.